The TCR beta chain described here comes from a study of response to subunit inactivated influenza vaccine. TCRdb used MiXCR to reprocess the RT-PCR reads, holding one entry per CDR3 protein. The data hold 500,000 to 700,000 distinct CDR3 sequences, with under 30% observed a single time. Germline V gene sequence: CDR1 LNHDA, CDR2 SQIVND (reference sequence). The CDR3 runs to 12 residues. Trimming removed 1 base from V and 4 bases from J, with 1 base in between. This clonotype has only a few counts. The same data also went into a second study, on T cells expressing NK-cell markers. From that paper: The authors generated TCR beta cDNA through 5'RACE template switching with UMIs.

The origin of this receptor is a man aged 50 to 59 who received an inactivated influenza vaccine. The J gene is TRBJ2-2, the V gene TRBV19; no firm D call. The material sequenced was CD4+ T cells sorted from PBMCs, taken less than 13 days after vaccination. The CDR3 bases are TGTGCCAGTAGTATAGGCACCGGGGAGCTGTTTTTT. Residues: CASSIGTGELFF.